The entry below gives a single TCR beta chain sequence along with its context. Its antigen is not yet known. No much larger clone is present one base from it, and per-base qualities are unavailable. TCRbeta CDR3 regions were amplified from genomic DNA using the immunoSEQ Assay, a bias-controlled multiplex PCR. For the original study's pipeline: Within the assay, amplification of reference gene primers was used to estimate how many nucleated cells each sample contained. To quantify the absolute abundance of each unique TCRbeta CDR3 rearrangement, sequence reads were collapsed and filtered. For each sample, productive Simpson clonality was calculated as the square root of Simpson's diversity index over productive rearrangements. TCRdb took over this immuneACCESS table, retaining in-frame rearrangements with V and J assigned. Such tables are incomplete; in checked studies, under half of the missing clones stem from an unresolved V gene, and the remainder is unexplained. V and J calls and clone size follow that table, whereas D and trimming were derived from the DNA. Here the sample has about 230,000 clones; more than 75% occur a single time. Together, the top ten hold roughly 11% of the sample.

The data are from a study of blood T cell repertoires in COVID-19 (dated by TCRdb to 2020 to 2022). In terms of the full investigation: Collaborator samples came from the United States, Italy and Spain and covered acute and convalescent phases of COVID-19. The prospective study material was composed of cDNA or gDNA derived from T cells, B-cell-depleted T cells, or PBMCs. Deeply sampled blood TCRbeta repertoires from subjects exposed to, actively infected with, or recovered from COVID-19 were included in the dataset. The repertoires were released in a freely available public database intended as a resource for research on the immune response to SARS-CoV-2. Samples were obtained from the ongoing ImmuneRACE study (first 160 participants) and from approximately 1,200 subjects provided by 6 global collaborators. The sample metadata nearly always contained a de-identified subject ID, COVID-19 status, age in years and sex. Where HLA class I and class II types were available, the types were taken from metadata supplied by the sample provider, not from assay-based typing. What the study reported, not specific to this receptor: The quantity of clinical and demographic metadata differed by source and by participant and was supplied without curation.

In Seattle, one collaborating source enrolled patients while the infection was active and tracked those patients longitudinally over the course of disease. The collaborating institutions used their own protocols to collect whole blood in K2EDTA tubes. Collaborator samples were shipped for TCRbeta analysis as frozen whole blood, isolated PBMCs, or DNA extracted from either sample type. This clonotype originated in a man over 45 with COVID-19, enrolled during active disease. Sequenced material: peripheral blood.

The CDR3 has the sequence CASSSLLQTGDEKLFF. In nucleotides, the sequence is TGTGCCAGCAGCTCCCTCCTCCAGACAGGGGACGAAAAACTGTTTTTT. In this chain, TRBV5-5 is recombined with TRBJ1-4; TRBD1 agrees with 8 junctional bases. From the cysteine through the phenylalanine, the CDR3 covers 16 amino acids. CDR3 DNA only is kept here, 48 bases in frame from base 1. For this chain, trimming is 3 bases at the V end and 8 bases at the J end, and the number of junction bases without a gene match is 12. CDR1 and CDR2 are drawn from the germline V gene (reference sequence): SGHKS, YYEKEE.